This is a list of T cell receptor beta chains from one sample in a study of T cell repertoires in cytomegalovirus infection. From the reads, TCRdb called clonotypes with MiXCR, one entry per CDR3 protein. The data show nearly 550,000 distinct CDR3 sequences, 15% to 20% seen once. The sequencing sample was made of CD8+ T cells from PBMCs. Receptors were obtained from a human donor in good health (CMV status not recorded). Some clones in this sample may be carry-over from other donors' samples. CDR3s leave out the opening cysteine and the closing phenylalanine or tryptophan. Fields, in order: V gene, clone size, CDR3 protein. The size field is filled for only some rows; it gives once, few, many or a size class.

TRBV27 NA ASSSPGDAYNEQF
TRBV10-3 many AIRVSGTSGYEQY
TRBV7-9 many ATGGGSNQPQH
TRBV7-3 many ASSLGELAGGDLDTQY
TRBV7-3 many ASSSLAGGQTDTQY
TRBV20-1 NA SARDQQETLLYEQY
TRBV7-9 many ASSFLRGNYGYT
TRBV29-1 NA SAVDRDVYT
TRBV7-3 many ASSPEGRKAPHTNYGYT
TRBV7-9 many ASSLASNPSYNEQF
TRBV9 NA ASSGRDRGYYGYT
TRBV5-1 NA ASRLDLTYEQY
TRBV7-6 many ASSLEGWADTQY
TRBV7-6 NA AGSSTTHPTDTPY
TRBV11-3 many ASSSASGTGELF
TRBV12-3/TRBV12-4 few ASSPRTEGSGNTIY
TRBV27 NA ASSLEGAQY
TRBV11-3 many ASSRYTNEQF
TRBV6-1 NA ASSDGGGPYEQY
TRBV9 NA ASSPGRGTTDTQY
TRBV19 NA ASTTRGLSEKLF
TRBV12-3/TRBV12-4 many ASSLSGLDIQY
TRBV28 few ASRLAGEQETQY
TRBV9 NA ASSGGSARATNEKLF
TRBV28 few ASSLTQAGEEQY
TRBV4-1 few ASSPPSTGELF
TRBV4-1 few ASSRTGYADEQF
TRBV19 few ASSIEGGINVLT
TRBV7-9 many ASSSGRNIQY
TRBV10-2 many ASSVDSSYEQY
TRBV27 NA ASSSGPPPYEQY
TRBV7-3 NA ASSSGQAGETQY
TRBV5-5 many ASSLAKRNEQF
TRBV9 few ASRYGQGDTYGYT
TRBV28 many ASSPPPRQSSYNEQF
TRBV12-3/TRBV12-4 many ASRPLAGLSYNEQF
TRBV19 NA ASRGTGGIGEQY
TRBV7-9 many ASSRRGASSLLRDEQF
TRBV12-3/TRBV12-4 many ASRFSDQPQH
TRBV6-5 many ASSPPGLAGQETQY
TRBV27 NA ASSYRGEDGETQY
TRBV12-3/TRBV12-4 many ASRNERDYGYT
TRBV6-1 NA ASRKGTIGSLYEKY
TRBV6-6 NA ASTVGGPDTQY
TRBV7-8 few ASSHLNYVTNTEAF
TRBV15 NA ATSPGQGSPGELF
TRBV24-1 many ATSDPGLAGVNEQF
TRBV28 few ASSLAFWTVDLAKNIQY
TRBV28 many ASSLLENYGYT
TRBV7-9 many ASSLVDRLEGNQPQH